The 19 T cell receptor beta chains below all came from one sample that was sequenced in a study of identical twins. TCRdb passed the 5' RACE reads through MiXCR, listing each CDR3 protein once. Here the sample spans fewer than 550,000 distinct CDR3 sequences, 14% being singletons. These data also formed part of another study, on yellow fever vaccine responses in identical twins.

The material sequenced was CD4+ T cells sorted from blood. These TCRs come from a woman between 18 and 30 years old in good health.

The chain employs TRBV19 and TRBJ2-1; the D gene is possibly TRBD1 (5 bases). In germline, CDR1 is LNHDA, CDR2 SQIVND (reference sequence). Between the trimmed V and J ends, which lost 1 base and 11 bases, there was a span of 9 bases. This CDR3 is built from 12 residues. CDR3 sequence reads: CASSIGAGKQFF. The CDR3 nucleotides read TGTGCCAGTAGTATAGGGGCAGGGAAGCAGTTCTTC.

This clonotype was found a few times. The CDR3 bases are TGTGCCAGCAGCCCGAGGGGAAGGGGGGTCAATGAGCAGTTCTTC. As protein: CASSPRGRGVNEQFF. This sequence joins TRBV7-9 and TRBJ2-1; D could derive from TRBD1 or TRBD2 (6 bases each). Germline values: CDR1 SEHNR, CDR2 FQNEAQ (reference sequence). V lost 5 bases, J lost 6 bases, and 17 bases lay in between. CDR3 length equals 15 residues.

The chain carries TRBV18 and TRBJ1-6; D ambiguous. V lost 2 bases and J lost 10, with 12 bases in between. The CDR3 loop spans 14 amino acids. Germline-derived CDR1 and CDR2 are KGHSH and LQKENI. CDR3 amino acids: CASSPKARESPLHF. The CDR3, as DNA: TGTGCCAGCTCACCAAAGGCAAGGGAATCACCCCTCCACTTT.

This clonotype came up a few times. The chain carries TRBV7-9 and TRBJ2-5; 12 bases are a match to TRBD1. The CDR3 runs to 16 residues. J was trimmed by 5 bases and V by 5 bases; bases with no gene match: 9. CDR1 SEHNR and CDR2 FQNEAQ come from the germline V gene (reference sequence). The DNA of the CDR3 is TGTGCCAGCAGCCCCCGGGACAGGGGGCGACGGGAGACCCAGTACTTC. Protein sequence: CASSPRDRGRRETQYF.

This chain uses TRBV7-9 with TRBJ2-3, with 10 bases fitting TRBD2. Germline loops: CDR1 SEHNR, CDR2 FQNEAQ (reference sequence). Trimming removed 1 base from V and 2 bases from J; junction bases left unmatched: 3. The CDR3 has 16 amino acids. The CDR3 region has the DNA TGTGCCAGCAGCTTAGGGCTAGCGGGAGACACAGATACGCAGTATTTT. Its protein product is CASSLGLAGDTDTQYF.

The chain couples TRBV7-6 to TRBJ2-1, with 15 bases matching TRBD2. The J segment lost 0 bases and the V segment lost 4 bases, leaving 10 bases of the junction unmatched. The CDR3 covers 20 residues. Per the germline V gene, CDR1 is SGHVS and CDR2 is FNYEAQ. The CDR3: CASSYWTGLAGGSSYNEQFF. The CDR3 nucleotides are TGTGCCAGCAGCTACTGGACGGGACTAGCGGGGGGTAGCTCCTACAATGAGCAGTTCTTC.

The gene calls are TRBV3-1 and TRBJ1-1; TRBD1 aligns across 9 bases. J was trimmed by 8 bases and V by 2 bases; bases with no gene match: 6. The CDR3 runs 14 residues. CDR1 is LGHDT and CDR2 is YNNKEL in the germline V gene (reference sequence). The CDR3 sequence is CASSQQNRGLEAFF. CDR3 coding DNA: TGTGCCAGCAGCCAACAGAACAGGGGGCTGGAAGCTTTCTTT.

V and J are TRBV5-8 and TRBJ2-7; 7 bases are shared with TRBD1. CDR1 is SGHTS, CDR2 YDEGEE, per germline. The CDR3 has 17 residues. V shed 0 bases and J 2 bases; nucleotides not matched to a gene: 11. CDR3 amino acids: CASSLASTGSPTYEQYF. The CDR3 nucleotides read TGTGCCAGCAGCTTGGCCTCGACAGGGTCGCCCACCTACGAGCAGTACTTC.

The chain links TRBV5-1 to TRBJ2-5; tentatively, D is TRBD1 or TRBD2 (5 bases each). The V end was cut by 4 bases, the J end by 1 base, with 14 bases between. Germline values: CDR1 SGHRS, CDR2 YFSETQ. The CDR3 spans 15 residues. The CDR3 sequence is CASSLAGTTQETQYF. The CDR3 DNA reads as TGCGCCAGCAGCCTTGCCGGGACGACCCAAGAGACCCAGTACTTC.

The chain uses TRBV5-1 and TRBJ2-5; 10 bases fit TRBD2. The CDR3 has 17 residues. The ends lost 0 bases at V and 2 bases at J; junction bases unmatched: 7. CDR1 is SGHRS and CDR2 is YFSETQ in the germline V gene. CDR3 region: CASSLGAGGPWQETQYF. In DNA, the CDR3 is TGCGCCAGCAGCTTGGGAGCGGGAGGGCCGTGGCAAGAGACCCAGTACTTC. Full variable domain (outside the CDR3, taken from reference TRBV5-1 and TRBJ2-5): KAGVTQTPRYLIKTRGQQVTLSCSPISGHRSVSWYQQTPGQGLQFLFEYFSETQRNKGNFPGRFSGRQFSNSRSEMNVSTLELGDSALYLCASSLGAGGPWQETQYFGPGTRLLVL.

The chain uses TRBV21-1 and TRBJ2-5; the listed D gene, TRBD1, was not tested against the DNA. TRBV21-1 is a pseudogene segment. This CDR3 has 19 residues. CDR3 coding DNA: TGTGCCAGCAGCAAAGTTTTGCGGACAGAATGCCCTTTGCGGGAGACCCAGTACTTC. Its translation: CASSKVLRTECPLRETQYF.

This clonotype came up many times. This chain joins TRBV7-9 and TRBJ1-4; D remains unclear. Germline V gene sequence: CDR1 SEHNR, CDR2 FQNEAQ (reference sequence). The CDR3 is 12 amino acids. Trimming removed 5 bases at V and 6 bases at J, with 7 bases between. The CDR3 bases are TGTGCCAGCAGCCGTTTCGATGAAAAACTGTTTTTT. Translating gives CASSRFDEKLFF.

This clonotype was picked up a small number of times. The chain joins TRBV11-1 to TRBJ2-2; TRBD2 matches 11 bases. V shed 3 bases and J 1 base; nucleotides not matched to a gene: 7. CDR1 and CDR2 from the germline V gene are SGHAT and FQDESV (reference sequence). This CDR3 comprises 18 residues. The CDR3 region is CASSFHLAGGLNTGELFF. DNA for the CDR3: TGTGCCAGCAGCTTTCACCTAGCGGGAGGTTTGAACACCGGGGAGCTGTTTTTT.

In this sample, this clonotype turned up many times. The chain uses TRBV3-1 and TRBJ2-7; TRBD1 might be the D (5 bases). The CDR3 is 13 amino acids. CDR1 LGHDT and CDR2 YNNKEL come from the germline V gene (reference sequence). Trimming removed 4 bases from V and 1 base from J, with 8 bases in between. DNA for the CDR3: TGTGCCAGCAGCCCTGACAGATCCTACGAGCAGTACTTC. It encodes CASSPDRSYEQYF.

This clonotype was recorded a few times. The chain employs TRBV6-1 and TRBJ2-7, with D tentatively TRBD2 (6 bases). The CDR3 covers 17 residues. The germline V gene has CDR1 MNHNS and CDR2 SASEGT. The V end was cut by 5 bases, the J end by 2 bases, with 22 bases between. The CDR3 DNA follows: TGTGCCAGCAGTCAGGCTTCCAAGGGACTCACCCCCTACGAGCAGTACTTC. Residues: CASSQASKGLTPYEQYF.

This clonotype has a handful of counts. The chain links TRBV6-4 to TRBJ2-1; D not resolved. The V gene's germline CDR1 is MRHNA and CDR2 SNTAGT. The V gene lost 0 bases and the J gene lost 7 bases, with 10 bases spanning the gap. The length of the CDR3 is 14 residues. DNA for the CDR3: TGTGCCAGCAGTGACTCTCCCCCTCGGAATGAGCAGTTCTTC. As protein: CASSDSPPRNEQFF.

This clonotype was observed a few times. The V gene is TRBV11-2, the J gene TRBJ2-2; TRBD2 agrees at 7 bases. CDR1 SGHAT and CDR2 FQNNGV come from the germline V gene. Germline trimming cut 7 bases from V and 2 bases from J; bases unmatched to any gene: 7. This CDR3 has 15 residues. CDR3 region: CASTRPGGNTGELFF. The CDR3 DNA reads TGTGCCAGCACAAGGCCGGGGGGTAACACCGGGGAGCTGTTTTTT.

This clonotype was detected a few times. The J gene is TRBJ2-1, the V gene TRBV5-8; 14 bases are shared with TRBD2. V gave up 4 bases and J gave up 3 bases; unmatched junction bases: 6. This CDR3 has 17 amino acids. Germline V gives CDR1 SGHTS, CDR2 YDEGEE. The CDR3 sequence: CASSGGLAGVLYNEQFF. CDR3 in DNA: TGTGCCAGCAGCGGGGGACTAGCGGGAGTTCTCTACAATGAGCAGTTCTTC. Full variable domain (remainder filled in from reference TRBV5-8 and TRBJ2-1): EAGVTQSPTHLIKTRGQQATLRCSPISGHTSVYWYQQALGLGLQFLLWYDEGEERNRGNFPPRFSGRQFPNYSSELNVNALELEDSALYLCASSGGLAGVLYNEQFFGPGTRLTVL.

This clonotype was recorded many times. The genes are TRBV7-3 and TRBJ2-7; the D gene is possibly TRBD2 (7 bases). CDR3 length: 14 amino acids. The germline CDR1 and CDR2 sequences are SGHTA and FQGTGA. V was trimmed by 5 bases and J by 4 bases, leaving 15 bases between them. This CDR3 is CASSPTGGPYEQYF. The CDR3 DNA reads TGTGCCAGCAGCCCTACGGGGGGCCCATACGAGCAGTACTTC.